This passage covers 30 T cell receptor beta chains from one sample sequenced in a study of cytomegalovirus exposure and HLA in healthy donors. The data were produced by immunoSEQ multiplex PCR, yet TCRdb's version contains in-frame clones alone and is incomplete. The data contain about 220,000 clones, approximately 88% of them seen just once; the ten biggest clones take up over 13%. Sequenced input: PBMCs. These receptors all stem from a woman aged 25 to 39 in good health and CMV-seropositive.

The chain recombines TRBV30 with TRBJ2-5, with D hard to call. The CDR3 covers 11 residues. The V end lost 6 bases, the J end lost 8 bases, and 13 bases lay between the germline ends. CDR1 and CDR2 from the germline V gene are GTSNPN and SVGIG (reference sequence). For the CDR3, the DNA is TGTGCCTGTTACTTTCTGGCCACCCAGTACTTC. It translates to CACYFLATQYF.

This rearrangement joins TRBV19 to TRBJ1-1; D is uncertain. The length of the CDR3 is 14 residues. CDR1 is LNHDA and CDR2 is SQIVND in the germline V gene (reference sequence). Trimming left V 7 bases short and J 1 base short, with 13 bases between. Here the CDR3 DNA reads TGTGCCAGTATAGGGATCTTTGGGAACACTGAAGCTTTCTTT. Translating gives CASIGIFGNTEAFF.

The rearrangement uses TRBV10-3 and TRBJ2-3; D ambiguous. In germline, CDR1 is ENHRY, CDR2 SYGVKD. The CDR3 length is 13 residues. Trimming removed 3 bases at V and 2 bases at J, with 6 bases between. The CDR3 spells CAISEPYTDTQYF. The DNA for the CDR3 is TGTGCCATCAGTGAACCCTACACAGATACGCAGTATTTT.

The sample holds one count of this clone. The chain couples TRBV7-3 to TRBJ1-2; D is undetermined. This CDR3 comprises 13 residues. Germline V gene data show CDR1 as SGHTA and CDR2 as FQGTGA. The germline V and J ends were trimmed by 3 bases and 3 bases, with 8 bases remaining between them. The CDR3 sequence: CASSLVPDYGYTF. In DNA, the CDR3 is TGTGCCAGCAGCTTGGTTCCAGACTATGGCTACACCTTC.

The chain links TRBV11-3 to TRBJ2-5, with D unresolved. The CDR3 is made up of 17 amino acids. In germline, CDR1 is SGHNT, CDR2 YENEEA. Trimming left V 1 base short and J 4 bases short, with 19 bases between. This chain's CDR3 is CASSLVDFRAGLETQYF. CDR3 nucleotide sequence: TGTGCCAGCAGCTTAGTGGATTTTAGGGCCGGCTTAGAGACCCAGTACTTC.

The table lists this clone with a count of one. This chain links TRBV11-2 with TRBJ2-7; D uncertain. This CDR3 is 14 amino acids long. In germline, CDR1 is SGHAT, CDR2 FQNNGV. V lost 11 bases, J lost 0 bases, and 17 bases lay in between. CDR3 in amino acids: CAASRSPDSYEQYF. CDR3 bases: TGTGCCGCCTCAAGGTCTCCTGACTCCTACGAGCAGTACTTC.

J is TRBJ2-7 and V is TRBV19; D perhaps matches TRBD1 (5 bases). Germline V gene lookup returns CDR1 LNHDA and CDR2 SQIVND (reference sequence). The CDR3 totals 15 residues. The V end lost 0 bases, the J end lost 1 base, and 10 bases lay between the germline ends. CDR3 bases: TGTGCCAGTAGTATAGATGGTGACAGTTCCTACGAGCAGTACTTC. It specifies CASSIDGDSSYEQYF.

This clone appeared a single time. V usage is TRBV30 and J usage is TRBJ2-5; 7 bases map to TRBD2. This CDR3 spans 15 amino acids. Germline V gives CDR1 GTSNPN, CDR2 SVGIG (reference sequence). The V and J ends lost 3 bases and 2 bases, in that order; junction bases with no gene match: 9. The CDR3 region is CAWRRNSGYQETQYF. For the CDR3, the DNA is TGTGCCTGGAGACGGAATAGCGGGTATCAAGAGACCCAGTACTTC.

The chain combines TRBV7-9 with TRBJ2-7; 8 positions match TRBD1. V was clipped by 1 base and J by 2 bases; unmatched bases: 4. CDR3 length equals 15 residues. Germline lookup yields CDR1 SEHNR and CDR2 FQNEAQ (reference sequence). The CDR3 region is CASSLGGQVTYEQYF. The CDR3 DNA reads TGTGCCAGCAGCTTAGGGGGACAGGTAACCTACGAGCAGTACTTC.

This chain links TRBV4-1 with TRBJ2-7; 8 nucleotides align to TRBD2. With 1 base clipped from V and 4 bases from J, the junction kept 3 bases outside the gene matches. This CDR3 has 14 amino acids. Germline CDR1 MGHRA, CDR2 YSYEKL. The CDR3 region has the DNA TGCGCCAGCAGCCAAGCCCGGGGGGGGTACGAGCAGTACTTC. This codes for CASSQARGGYEQYF.

The chain uses TRBV7-9 and TRBJ2-3, with D maybe TRBD2 (6 bases). There are 14 residues in the CDR3. Germline assignment: CDR1 SEHNR and CDR2 FQNEAQ (reference sequence). V lost 6 bases and J lost 3, with 13 bases in between. This chain's CDR3 is CASRGRWVTDTQYF. CDR3 nucleotides: TGTGCCAGCAGGGGGAGGTGGGTGACAGATACGCAGTATTTT.

The chain carries TRBV5-1 and TRBJ1-2, with a possible D match to TRBD1 (6 bases). Germline V gene data show CDR1 as SGHRS and CDR2 as YFSETQ. This CDR3 comprises 17 residues. With 4 bases removed from V and 2 bases from J, the gap between germline ends came to 21 bases. This CDR3 reads CASSPGGGRLTNYGYTF. The DNA of the CDR3 is TGCGCCAGCAGCCCCGGCGGGGGCCGACTAACAAACTATGGCTACACCTTC.

The chain is built from TRBV13 and TRBJ2-2; D is undetermined. V was clipped by 5 bases and J by 0 bases, with 13 bases between them. The CDR3 extends over 16 amino acids. Germline CDR1 and CDR2: PRHDT and FYEKMQ (reference sequence). Here the CDR3 reads CASSPTYSPNTGELFF. The CDR3 DNA is TGTGCCAGCAGCCCCACCTACAGCCCGAACACCGGGGAGCTGTTTTTT.

This clone turned up a few times. V gene TRBV25-1 combines with J gene TRBJ2-5; D remains ambiguous. Trimming cost V 1 base and J 4 bases, with 7 bases left between them. This CDR3 contains 13 residues. Germline V lookup: CDR1 MGHDK, CDR2 SYGVNS. The CDR3 spells CASSESGRETQYF. Here the CDR3 DNA reads TGTGCCAGCAGTGAATCCGGTAGAGAGACCCAGTACTTC.

The CDR3 region is CASSLGRTPNYGYTF. In DNA form, the CDR3 reads TGTGCCAGCAGCTTGGGGCGGACACCTAACTATGGCTACACCTTC. The chain carries TRBV5-4 and TRBJ1-2, with TRBD1 as a possible D gene (5 bases). Trimming left V 0 bases short and J 0 bases short, with 9 bases between. Germline V gene data show CDR1 as SGHNT and CDR2 as YYREEE (reference sequence). The CDR3 covers 15 residues. Filled out from reference TRBV5-4 and TRBJ1-2, the complete variable domain reads ETGVTQSPTHLIKTRGQQVTLRCSSQSGHNTVSWYQQALGQGPQFIFQYYREEENGRGNFPPRFSGLQFPNYSSELNVNALELDDSALYLCASSLGRTPNYGYTFGSGTRLTVV.

The chain is built from TRBV11-2 and TRBJ2-3, with D unclear. The CDR3 contains 14 residues. V was clipped by 2 bases and J by 1 base, with 7 bases between them. Germline values: CDR1 SGHAT, CDR2 FQNNGV. The CDR3 nucleotides are TGTGCCAGCAGCTTATTCGTCGGCACAGATACGCAGTATTTT. This encodes CASSLFVGTDTQYF.

The chain is built from TRBV19 and TRBJ2-2; 7 nucleotides agree with TRBD2. This CDR3 comprises 14 residues. Per the germline V gene, CDR1 is LNHDA and CDR2 is SQIVND (reference sequence). J lost 6 bases, V lost 7 bases, and 8 bases had no gene match. Written as DNA, the CDR3 is TGTGCCAGTACCTGGGACTACCAAGCCGGGGAGCTGTTTTTT. Its protein product is CASTWDYQAGELFF.

The CDR3 here is CASSRSGTGESGYTF. In DNA form, the CDR3 reads TGTGCCAGCAGTCGTTCCGGGACAGGGGAGTCCGGCTACACCTTC. This chain joins TRBV28 and TRBJ1-2; TRBD1 matches 10 bases. The CDR3 runs to 15 residues. The V gene's germline CDR1 is MDHEN and CDR2 SYDVKM. The V and J ends lost 5 bases and 8 bases, in that order; junction bases with no gene match: 11.

The chain has TRBV30 and TRBJ1-1; the D gene is possibly TRBD1 (5 bases). The V end lost 3 bases, the J end lost 4 bases, and 27 bases lay between the germline ends. Looked up from germline, CDR1 is GTSNPN and CDR2 is SVGIG (reference sequence). This CDR3 has 18 amino acids. This chain's CDR3 is CAWSPPRRGIMGVTEAFF. CDR3 DNA: TGTGCCTGGAGCCCCCCAAGGCGCGGGATAATGGGGGTCACTGAAGCTTTCTTT.

This clone has only one observation. V and J are TRBV27 and TRBJ2-7; TRBD2 aligns across 8 bases. V shed 3 bases, J shed 3 bases, and the junction held 4 bases outside the gene matches. The CDR3 consists of 14 residues. Per the germline V gene, CDR1 is MNHEY and CDR2 is SMNVEV (reference sequence). The CDR3 here is CASSFGAGVYEQYF. As DNA, the CDR3 is TGTGCCAGCAGTTTCGGAGCGGGAGTCTACGAGCAGTACTTC.

The rearrangement uses TRBV29-1 and TRBJ2-5; 7 bases agree with TRBD2. V was clipped by 4 bases and J by 9 bases; unmatched bases: 14. Germline-derived CDR1 and CDR2 are SQVTM and ANQGSEA. The CDR3 has 14 amino acids. CDR3 in DNA: TGCAGCGTTGTTAGGGAGGGCTCGATGAGAGCCCAGTACTTC. Translated: CSVVREGSMRAQYF.

J is TRBJ1-5 and V is TRBV2; TRBD1 is a possible D gene (5 bases). This CDR3 is built from 15 residues. Trimming took off 5 bases at V and 4 bases at J, with 15 bases between the two ends. The V gene's germline CDR1 is SNHLY and CDR2 FYNNEI. The CDR3 loop reads CASSNLGGVNQPQHF. In nucleotides, the CDR3 is TGTGCCAGCAGTAATTTGGGGGGGGTTAATCAGCCCCAGCATTTT. Looking up the rest from reference TRBV2 and TRBJ1-5 gives the full variable domain: EPEVTQTPSHQVTQMGQEVILRCVPISNHLYFYWYRQILGQKVEFLVSFYNNEISEKSEIFDDQFSVERPDGSNFTLKIRSTKLEDSAMYFCASSNLGGVNQPQHFGDGTRLSIL.

The chain links TRBV5-1 to TRBJ2-5; 9 positions agree with TRBD1. V shed 3 bases and J 5 bases; nucleotides not matched to a gene: 5. CDR3 length: 14 residues. Germline values: CDR1 SGHRS, CDR2 YFSETQ. The CDR3 DNA reads as TGCGCCAGCAGCTGGGGACAGGGAGGGGAGACCCAGTACTTC. This translates into CASSWGQGGETQYF.

This chain connects TRBV4-1 to TRBJ2-7; the match to TRBD2 covers 8 bases. Per the germline V gene, CDR1 is MGHRA and CDR2 is YSYEKL. The trim removed 1 base at V and 2 bases at J, leaving 7 bases unmatched. The CDR3 has 16 residues. This CDR3 reads CASSQVPSGLTYEQYF. The CDR3 DNA sequence: TGCGCCAGCAGCCAAGTCCCTAGCGGGCTGACCTACGAGCAGTACTTC.

The chain is built from TRBV7-2 and TRBJ1-1, with 8 bases aligning to TRBD1. Losses at the gene ends were 9 bases for V and 4 bases for J; bases not matched to a gene: 7. The CDR3 has 13 residues. Germline V CDR1 and CDR2: SGHTA, FQGNSA. The CDR3 loop is CASSRGQGTEAFF. CDR3 DNA sequence: TGTGCCAGTAGCAGGGGGCAGGGCACTGAAGCTTTCTTT.

J is TRBJ1-2 and V is TRBV29-1; D not certain. V lost 3 bases, J lost 6 bases, and 8 bases lay in between. Germline CDR1 and CDR2: SQVTM and ANQGSEA. There are 11 residues in the CDR3. CDR3 region: CSVDSLHGYTF. The CDR3 coding sequence is TGCAGCGTTGATTCCTTACATGGCTACACCTTC.

The CDR3 DNA reads TGTGCCTGGAGTTTGACAGGCGCCGAAGAGACCCAGTACTTC. This encodes CAWSLTGAEETQYF. The chain carries TRBV30 and TRBJ2-5; D is perhaps TRBD1 (6 bases). V was clipped by 2 bases and J by 3 bases, with 13 bases between them. This CDR3 has 14 amino acids. Germline V gene sequence: CDR1 GTSNPN, CDR2 SVGIG (reference sequence).

The chain employs TRBV4-1 and TRBJ1-2; D perhaps matches TRBD1 (5 bases). The CDR3 has 14 residues. Trimming took 5 bases from V and 5 from J, leaving 15 bases between them. The germline gives CDR1 MGHRA, CDR2 YSYEKL. CDR3 in DNA: TGCGCCAGCAGCTCCGCCGGGACTCGATATGGCTACACCTTC. The encoded protein is CASSSAGTRYGYTF.

The chain combines TRBV14 with TRBJ2-1; no firm D call. This CDR3 has 11 amino acids. Germline CDR1 reads SGHDN; CDR2 reads FVKESK. Trimming removed 3 bases at V and 5 bases at J, with 2 bases between. CDR3 sequence: CASSQDNEQFF. In DNA, the CDR3 is TGTGCCAGCAGCCAGGACAATGAGCAGTTCTTC. Variable domain in full (rest from reference TRBV14 and TRBJ2-1): EAGVTQFPSHSVIEKGQTVTLRCDPISGHDNLYWYRRVMGKEIKFLLHFVKESKQDESGMPNNRFLAERTGGTYSTLKVQPAELEDSGVYFCASSQDNEQFFGPGTRLTVL.

The rearrangement links TRBV29-1 to TRBJ2-2; the match to TRBD2 covers 11 bases. Trimming took 3 bases from V and 5 from J; bases not matched to a gene: 5. CDR1 is SQVTM, CDR2 ANQGSEA, per germline. The CDR3 sequence is 15 residues long. CDR3 DNA: TGCAGCGTTGATCTTTCTAGCGGGGGGACCGGGGAGCTGTTTTTT. It translates to CSVDLSSGGTGELFF.